This T cell receptor (beta chain) was obtained from a study of blood T cell repertoires in COVID-19. This clone was detected once. Clones were read by immunoSEQ multiplex PCR, and TCRdb kept only the in-frame ones, dropping some. The data contain 100,000 to 150,000 clones, roughly nine tenths of them singletons. With 3 bases clipped from V and 15 bases from J, the junction kept 11 bases outside the gene matches. The CDR3 has 14 amino acids. The V gene's germline CDR1 is DFQATT and CDR2 SNEGSKA (reference sequence). The chain couples TRBV20-1 to TRBJ2-1; 13 bases map to TRBD2. The sequencing input was peripheral blood. The receptor was derived from a woman in her seventies with COVID-19, enrolled during active disease. This CDR3 is CSASWELAGGPPFF. The DNA of the CDR3 is TGCAGTGCTAGTTGGGAACTAGCGGGGGGGCCCCCGTTCTTC.